Below, 24 T cell receptor beta chains from the same sample are listed, as sequenced in a study of T-cell reconstitution after alpha-beta-depleted transplantation in children. Unique molecular identifiers were incorporated when the TCRbeta library was constructed. Via MiXCR, TCRdb re-called the PCR reads, giving one row per CDR3 protein. This table holds 530,000 or so distinct CDR3 sequences, 27% found once. This specimen was PBMCs, taken before TCRalphabeta/CD19-depleted stem cell transplant. Source of these receptors: a boy under two years old with Wiskott-Aldrich syndrome, due to receive a stem cell transplant.

This chain joins TRBV5-1 and TRBJ2-7; D is ambiguous. V lost 5 bases and J 1 base, leaving 13 bases between the germline ends. CDR1 SGHRS and CDR2 YFSETQ come from the germline V gene. CDR3 size: 14 residues. The chain's CDR3 is CASSSTFGSYEQYF. In DNA form, the CDR3 reads TGCGCCAGCAGTTCGACGTTCGGGTCCTACGAGCAGTACTTC.

In regard to this clonotype: Mismatch with germline at one junction end may stem from a read error. The V gene is TRBV2, the J gene TRBJ2-1, with 7 bases aligning to TRBD2. Germline loops: CDR1 SNHLY, CDR2 FYNNEI. The CDR3 has 13 amino acids. The CDR3 loop reads CASSESRTREHVF. DNA of the CDR3: TGTGCCAGCAGTGAATCCCGGACGCGGGAGCATGTCTTC.

This clonotype has more than one count but fewer than ten. The rearrangement joins TRBV10-3 to TRBJ2-1; 12 bases align to TRBD2. The CDR3 is 14 residues long. J lost 6 bases, V lost 5 bases, and 2 bases had no gene match. CDR1 ENHRY and CDR2 SYGVKD come from the germline V gene. This chain's CDR3 is CAISPTSGGNEQFF. The DNA for the CDR3 is TGTGCCATCAGTCCGACTAGCGGGGGCAATGAGCAGTTCTTC.

This clonotype has only a few counts. This chain uses TRBV2 with TRBJ2-1; 7 nucleotides match TRBD1. V was pared by 7 bases and J by 6 bases, with 6 bases of the junction left unmatched. This CDR3 is 13 amino acids long. Germline V gene data show CDR1 as SNHLY and CDR2 as FYNNEI. The CDR3 DNA follows: TGTGCCAGCATGAGGGGGCAGATCAATGAGCAGTTCTTC. It translates to CASMRGQINEQFF.

The V call is TRBV5-1, the J call TRBJ2-2, with 11 bases aligning to TRBD2. This CDR3 comprises 15 residues. V gave up 4 bases and J gave up 4 bases; unmatched junction bases: 3. Germline V gene lookup returns CDR1 SGHRS and CDR2 YFSETQ. This CDR3 is CASSGLAGSTGELFF. In nucleotides, the CDR3 is TGCGCCAGCAGCGGACTAGCGGGTTCCACCGGGGAGCTGTTTTTT.

This clonotype came up a few times. CDR3 residues: CASSLGPSSNTEAFF. CDR3 DNA: TGTGCCAGCAGCTTAGGGCCTAGCTCGAACACTGAAGCTTTCTTT. V and J are TRBV7-2 and TRBJ1-1, with D unresolved. This CDR3 region has 15 residues. V lost 1 base, J lost 1 base, and 10 bases lay in between. The V gene's germline CDR1 is SGHTA and CDR2 FQGNSA.

V is TRBV5-1 and J is TRBJ2-5; a weak D match, TRBD1 (6 bases). The V gene's germline CDR1 is SGHRS and CDR2 YFSETQ. V was shortened by 1 base and J by 3 bases, with 10 bases between the two germline ends. The CDR3 has 14 residues. As DNA, the CDR3 is TGCGCCAGCAGCTTGCCAGGACAGAAAGAGACCCAGTACTTC. It is translated as CASSLPGQKETQYF.

This clonotype was recorded only once. V gene TRBV5-1 combines with J gene TRBJ2-1, with 8 bases that match TRBD2. In germline, CDR1 is SGHRS, CDR2 YFSETQ. The CDR3 totals 15 residues. V lost 1 base, J lost 6 bases, and 6 bases stayed unmatched. The DNA of the CDR3 is TGCGCCAGCAGCTTGATCGGTAGCGGGACCAATGAGCAGTTCTTC. This sequence encodes CASSLIGSGTNEQFF.

This clonotype was seen only a few times. J is TRBJ1-2 and V is TRBV3-1, with TRBD1 as a possible D gene (5 bases). The CDR3 sequence is 15 residues long. Trimming cost V 6 bases and J 3 bases, with 17 bases left between them. The V gene's germline CDR1 is LGHDT and CDR2 YNNKEL (reference sequence). CDR3 protein: CASSETETLYYGYTF. In DNA, the CDR3 is TGTGCCAGCAGTGAGACAGAGACGCTTTACTATGGCTACACCTTC.

This chain connects TRBV12-3 or TRBV12-4 to TRBJ2-4; possibly TRBD2 for D (6 bases). V was cut by 3 bases and J by 9 bases, with 12 bases left in between. CDR3 length equals 13 residues. CDR3 nucleotides: TGTGCCAGCAGTTTCGGGGGTTTAGTCATTCAGTACTTC. This encodes CASSFGGLVIQYF.

CDR3 region: CASSPGLLAGVGEQYF. The DNA for the CDR3 is TGCGCCAGCAGCCCGGGCCTCCTAGCGGGAGTGGGCGAGCAGTACTTC. V and J are TRBV4-1 and TRBJ2-7; TRBD2 matches 10 bases. Unmatched junction bases numbered 12, after V lost 4 bases and J lost 6 bases. CDR3 length: 16 residues. Germline assignment: CDR1 MGHRA and CDR2 YSYEKL.

The chain joins TRBV4-1 to TRBJ2-7; D is uncertain. This CDR3 is 14 amino acids long. V shed 1 base and J shed 8 bases, with 15 bases lying between them. Germline CDR1 MGHRA, CDR2 YSYEKL. The CDR3 nucleotides read TGCGCCAGCAGCCAAGTTCTCCGCGCGGTGAAGCAGTACTTC. Translating it yields CASSQVLRAVKQYF.

J is TRBJ1-2 and V is TRBV7-8; tentatively, D is TRBD1 (6 bases). Germline lookup yields CDR1 SGHVS and CDR2 FQNEAQ. V was trimmed by 5 bases and J by 0 bases, leaving 16 bases between them. The CDR3 loop spans 16 amino acids. The CDR3 is CASSPDSVGANYGYTF. CDR3 nucleotides: TGTGCCAGCAGCCCGGACAGTGTCGGAGCTAACTATGGCTACACCTTC.

This chain links TRBV7-2 with TRBJ2-2; the D gene is possibly TRBD1 (6 bases). V lost 6 bases to trimming and J lost 3 bases, with 14 bases between them. CDR1 and CDR2 (germline): SGHTA, FQGNSA. There are 15 residues in the CDR3. The CDR3 sequence: CASRPGQSHTGELFF. CDR3 nucleotide sequence: TGTGCCAGCAGACCTGGACAGAGCCACACCGGGGAGCTGTTTTTT.

The V gene is TRBV6-5, the J gene TRBJ2-2; 8 bases are shared with TRBD2. The germline V gene encodes CDR1 MNHEY and CDR2 SVGAGI. There are 15 residues in the CDR3. The V gene end was trimmed by 4 bases and the J gene end by 6 bases; junction bases not matched to a gene: 7. The CDR3 loop is CASSFSGRASGELFF. CDR3 nucleotide sequence: TGTGCCAGCAGTTTCTCCGGGAGGGCCTCCGGGGAGCTGTTTTTT.

This clonotype occurred many times. The chain uses TRBV20-1 and TRBJ1-1, with D perhaps TRBD1 (6 bases). CDR3 length equals 14 residues. Germline V gene sequence: CDR1 DFQATT, CDR2 SNEGSKA (reference sequence). Deletions cut 6 bases from V and 1 base from J, with 15 bases between. The CDR3 DNA is TGCAGTGCCGTCCGGGGACAAAGGAACACTGAAGCTTTCTTT. Its translation: CSAVRGQRNTEAFF.

The table lists this clonotype with a few counts. The J gene is TRBJ2-1, the V gene TRBV2; 11 bases line up with TRBD2. Germline V lookup: CDR1 SNHLY, CDR2 FYNNEI. The trim removed 7 bases at V and 6 bases at J, leaving 5 bases unmatched. This CDR3 has 14 residues. The CDR3 sequence is CASTLLAGGNEQFF. The CDR3 DNA reads TGTGCCAGCACTCTCCTAGCGGGAGGCAATGAGCAGTTCTTC.

The chain combines TRBV18 with TRBJ1-5; D remains unclear. Germline CDR1 reads KGHSH; CDR2 reads LQKENI. The CDR3 consists of 14 residues. Trimming took off 2 bases at V and 0 bases at J, with 5 bases between the two ends. Here the CDR3 DNA reads TGTGCCAGCTCACCAGGGTCTAGCAATCAGCCCCAGCATTTT. This translates into CASSPGSSNQPQHF.

V usage is TRBV5-1 and J usage is TRBJ2-7; D not certain. Germline CDR1 reads SGHRS; CDR2 reads YFSETQ. There are 16 residues in the CDR3. V lost 0 bases and J lost 3, with 16 bases in between. The CDR3: CASSLGLATNLYEQYF. The CDR3, as DNA: TGCGCCAGCAGCTTGGGGCTGGCGACCAACCTCTACGAGCAGTACTTC.

This clonotype was recorded at least ten times. This chain joins TRBV20-1 and TRBJ2-1, with D possibly matching TRBD2 (5 bases). Germline loops: CDR1 DFQATT, CDR2 SNEGSKA (reference sequence). V lost 5 bases to trimming and J lost 5 bases, with 7 bases between them. The CDR3 loop spans 11 amino acids. CDR3 sequence (DNA): TGCAGTGCTGGACTCAACAATGAGCAGTTCTTC. Translated: CSAGLNNEQFF.

The gene calls are TRBV18 and TRBJ2-1; 9 bases agree with TRBD1. The V gene end was trimmed by 8 bases and the J gene end by 9 bases; junction bases not matched to a gene: 11. The CDR3 runs to 14 residues. CDR1 KGHSH and CDR2 LQKENI come from the germline V gene. CDR3 nucleotide sequence: TGTGCCAGCGCTCCGGGACAGGGTCGAATTGAGCAGTTCTTC. This sequence encodes CASAPGQGRIEQFF. Complete variable domain (other parts from reference TRBV18 and TRBJ2-1): NAGVMQNPRHLVRRRGQEARLRCSPMKGHSHVYWYRQLPEEGLKFMVYLQKENIIDESGMPKERFSAEFPKEGPSILRIQQVVRGDSAAYFCASAPGQGRIEQFFGPGTRLTVL.

V gene TRBV27 combines with J gene TRBJ2-2, with D possibly TRBD1 on 5 matching bases. V lost 7 bases to trimming and J lost 2 bases, with 8 bases between them. CDR3 size: 13 residues. CDR1 is MNHEY and CDR2 is SMNVEV in the germline V gene (reference sequence). Here the CDR3 DNA reads TGTGCCAGCATCAGGACAAACACCGGGGAGCTGTTTTTT. Protein sequence: CASIRTNTGELFF.

This sequence joins TRBV6-1 and TRBJ2-3; TRBD2 agrees at 7 bases. Per germline, CDR1 MNHNS and CDR2 SASEGT. This CDR3 comprises 15 residues. J was trimmed by 3 bases and V by 7 bases; bases with no gene match: 10. As DNA, the CDR3 is TGTGCCAGCATCGCCACGGGGGGTCTTACAGATACGCAGTATTTT. As protein: CASIATGGLTDTQYF.

This clonotype was counted only a few times. The V gene is TRBV3-1, the J gene TRBJ2-1; TRBD2 matches 8 bases. Germline loops: CDR1 LGHDT, CDR2 YNNKEL (reference sequence). The CDR3 has 19 residues. The junction had 14 bases not matched to a gene; V was cut back by 4 bases and J by 0 bases. Written as DNA, the CDR3 is TGTGCCAGCAGCCCCGATTCTGTAAGCGGGAGACTCTCCTACAATGAGCAGTTCTTC. It codes for CASSPDSVSGRLSYNEQFF.